Below are 16 T cell receptor beta chains sequenced from a single sample in a study of T cells in Graves' hyperthyroidism and ophthalmopathy (dated by TCRdb to between 2019 and 2020). Library creation used multiplex PCR. Sequencer: Illumina HiSeq 2000. Amplification of TCR beta CDR3 regions was carried out from RNA transcripts. The TCR CDR3 was subjected to a first round of RT-PCR using the HTBI primer set and the Qiagen OneStep RT-PCR kit. Using fastp trimming at Q25 and MiXCR clonotype assembly, TCRdb reanalyzed the public sequencing data and kept in-frame beta chains. Each CDR3 protein appears once, grouped with its most common genes and DNA. The sample includes around 300,000 distinct CDR3 sequences, with approximately 15% observed a single time. In total, the top ten clones hold 20% to 25% of the sample. Sequencing was carried out using blood. The receptors were sampled from a woman in her thirties with Graves' hyperthyroidism.

This clonotype was detected ten times or more. V is TRBV7-2 and J is TRBJ2-1; TRBD2 matches at 10 bases. Germline CDR1 and CDR2: SGHTA and FQGNSA. The CDR3 spans 15 residues. With 3 bases clipped from V and 6 bases from J, the junction kept 5 bases outside the gene matches. CDR3 nucleotides: TGTGCCAGCAGCTTCCCCGGGACTAGCGCCAATGAGCAGTTCTTC. Amino acid sequence: CASSFPGTSANEQFF. The entire variable domain, with the rest obtained from reference TRBV7-2 and TRBJ2-1, is as follows: GAGVSQSPSNKVTEKGKDVELRCDPISGHTALYWYRQSLGQGLEFLIYFQGNSAPDKSGLPSDRFSAERTGGSVSTLTIQRTQQEDSAVYLCASSFPGTSANEQFFGPGTRLTVL.

This clonotype has at least ten counts. V and J are TRBV2 and TRBJ1-1, with TRBD1 matching over 8 bases. Germline CDR1 and CDR2: SNHLY and FYNNEI. J lost 3 bases, V lost 2 bases, and 5 bases had no gene match. This CDR3 has 15 residues. The CDR3, as DNA: TGTGCCAGCAGTGAACGCCAGGGGGCCGACACTGAAGCTTTCTTT. This translates into CASSERQGADTEAFF.

On this clonotype itself: Given a much more abundant clone one base away, this may be a read error. This chain uses TRBV10-3 with TRBJ1-1; D gene uncertain. CDR1 and CDR2 (germline): ENHRY, SYGVKD. The CDR3 is 18 amino acids. DNA of the CDR3: TGTGCCATCTGTGAGCATGAAAGCCCCTCTACCCTGAACACTGAAGCTTTCTTT. Protein sequence: CAICEHESPSTLNTEAFF.

This clonotype came up many times. V is TRBV28 and J is TRBJ2-7, with D perhaps matching TRBD1 (6 bases). This CDR3 is 14 amino acids long. Germline loops: CDR1 MDHEN, CDR2 SYDVKM. Trimming cost V 10 bases and J 0 bases, with 16 bases left between them. CDR3 loop: CATSRGIHSYEQYF. The CDR3 DNA is TGTGCCACCAGCAGGGGTATCCACTCCTACGAGCAGTACTTC.

This clonotype has at least ten counts. The rearrangement joins TRBV7-2 to TRBJ2-7; D gene uncertain. CDR1 SGHTA and CDR2 FQGNSA come from the germline V gene. This CDR3 comprises 14 residues. The ends were cut back, 1 base at V and 3 bases at J, with 10 bases in the middle. The CDR3 DNA is TGTGCCAGCAGCTTAGGGTCGACCAACTACGAGCAGTACTTC. Translating it yields CASSLGSTNYEQYF.

In this sample, this clonotype turned up many times. The CDR3 sequence: CASRDGDNQPQHF. CDR3 coding DNA: TGTGCCAGTAGGGACGGGGACAATCAGCCCCAGCATTTT. V gene TRBV6-1 combines with J gene TRBJ1-5; TRBD1 might be the D (5 bases). CDR3 length: 13 residues. The germline V and J ends were trimmed by 9 bases and 3 bases, with 12 bases remaining between them. The germline V gene encodes CDR1 MNHNS and CDR2 SASEGT.

This clonotype was counted at least ten times. The chain carries TRBV7-2 and TRBJ1-1; D is ambiguous. Between the trimmed V and J ends, which lost 5 bases and 4 bases, there was a span of 14 bases. CDR1 and CDR2 from the germline V gene are SGHTA and FQGNSA. CDR3 length: 14 amino acids. Here the CDR3 reads CASSLQGGFTEAFF. The CDR3 coding sequence is TGTGCCAGCAGCCTTCAAGGCGGATTCACTGAAGCTTTCTTT.

This chain connects TRBV2 to TRBJ2-1; 13 bases match TRBD2. This CDR3 comprises 16 residues. The germline gives CDR1 SNHLY, CDR2 FYNNEI. The J segment lost 2 bases and the V segment lost 6 bases, leaving 4 bases of the junction unmatched. CDR3 nucleotide sequence: TGTGCCAGCAGCGGGACTAGCGGGACCGCCTACAATGAGCAGTTCTTC. Translated, it gives CASSGTSGTAYNEQFF.

This clonotype was counted a few times. The chain employs TRBV29-1 and TRBJ2-3; the match to TRBD1 covers 7 bases. The V segment lost 7 bases and the J segment 1 base; nucleotides outside the gene matches: 5. CDR1 SQVTM and CDR2 ANQGSEA come from the germline V gene. This CDR3 has 13 amino acids. CDR3 sequence: CSADREGTDTQYF. CDR3 DNA sequence: TGCAGCGCCGACAGGGAAGGCACAGATACGCAGTATTTT.

The gene calls are TRBV28 and TRBJ2-5; 10 bases are a match to TRBD2. The CDR3 has 16 residues. Germline assignment: CDR1 MDHEN and CDR2 SYDVKM. V gave up 7 bases and J gave up 7 bases; unmatched junction bases: 15. The CDR3 bases are TGTGCCAGCACCCGGACTAGCGGAGGGGTCTTAGGGACCCAGTACTTC. Amino acid sequence: CASTRTSGGVLGTQYF.

This clonotype was counted at least ten times. The J gene is TRBJ1-6, the V gene TRBV5-5; D gene ambiguous. Trimming stripped 6 bases from V and 9 bases from J, with 19 bases between. Germline V CDR1 and CDR2: SGHKS, YYEKEE (reference sequence). There are 15 residues in the CDR3. For the CDR3, the DNA is TGTGCCAGCACCAACTCCGGTGGCGGTCCTTCACCCCTCCACTTT. Its translation: CASTNSGGGPSPLHF.

This clonotype has more than one count but fewer than ten. The gene calls are TRBV27 and TRBJ2-5, with D uncertain. Per the germline V gene, CDR1 is MNHEY and CDR2 is SMNVEV (reference sequence). Between the trimmed V and J ends, which lost 4 bases and 5 bases, there was a span of 11 bases. The CDR3 extends over 13 amino acids. CDR3 residues: CASSSAFLETQYF. The CDR3 bases are TGTGCCAGCAGTTCCGCCTTCTTGGAGACCCAGTACTTC.

At least ten counts were recorded for this clonotype. The V call is TRBV11-2, the J call TRBJ2-4, with D perhaps being TRBD1 or TRBD2 (5 bases each). V lost 0 bases to trimming and J lost 8 bases, with 8 bases between them. The CDR3 sequence is 13 residues long. CDR1 is SGHAT, CDR2 FQNNGV, per germline. As DNA, the CDR3 is TGTGCCAGCAGCTTAGACCAGGGAGACATTCAGTACTTC. Translation: CASSLDQGDIQYF.

At least ten counts were recorded for this clonotype. V gene TRBV20-1 combines with J gene TRBJ2-3, with D maybe TRBD1 (6 bases). CDR3 length: 16 residues. The ends were cut back, 7 bases at V and 0 bases at J, with 20 bases in the middle. The germline V gene encodes CDR1 DFQATT and CDR2 SNEGSKA (reference sequence). The CDR3 DNA reads as TGCAGTGGGGGACGGATGGGGGCGACCAGCACAGATACGCAGTATTTT. Translated: CSGGRMGATSTDTQYF.

This chain uses TRBV3-1 with TRBJ1-5, with 7 nucleotides matching TRBD1. This CDR3 has 15 residues. V lost 0 bases, J lost 4 bases, and 3 bases stayed unmatched. The germline V gene has CDR1 LGHDT and CDR2 YNNKEL (reference sequence). CDR3 in amino acids: CASSQDARGNQPQHF. CDR3 DNA: TGTGCCAGCAGCCAAGACGCCAGGGGGAATCAGCCCCAGCATTTT.

The chain couples TRBV30 to TRBJ2-7, with TRBD1 matching over 7 bases. This CDR3 comprises 13 residues. The junction had 4 bases not matched to a gene; V was cut back by 5 bases and J by 0 bases. Germline assignment: CDR1 GTSNPN and CDR2 SVGIG (reference sequence). The CDR3 DNA reads TGTGCCTGGTCGACAGGGAGCTCCTACGAGCAGTACTTC. Residues: CAWSTGSSYEQYF.